These 17 T cell receptor beta chains came from one sample sequenced in a study of beta chain features in type 1 diabetes. General study findings and limits: Shorter TCRB CDR3s, moderately but significantly so, were found in Type 1 diabetes patients in all four CD4+ subsets.

Antigens for these TCRs are unknown. Sequenced material consisted of expressed TCRB transcripts (all of the isolated RNA was reverse transcribed). Using immunoSEQ multiplex PCR, the repertoire was profiled, and TCRdb retains in-frame clones only, with some absent. The sample has 200,000 to 300,000 clones, 9.5% to 13% seen once. Sample: naive CD4+ T cells from blood. These TCRs come from a man aged 30 to 39 with type 1 diabetes.

This clone turned up a few times. The genes are TRBV7-9 and TRBJ2-7; 8 bases align to TRBD1. Germline V lookup: CDR1 SEHNR, CDR2 FQNEAQ (reference sequence). J was trimmed by 9 bases and V by 4 bases; bases with no gene match: 2. The CDR3 runs to 11 residues. The CDR3: CASSSGQGQYF. For the CDR3, the DNA is TGTGCCAGCAGCTCCGGACAGGGGCAGTACTTC.

This rearrangement joins TRBV5-1 to TRBJ2-2, with D tentatively TRBD1 (5 bases). From germline, CDR1 is SGHRS and CDR2 YFSETQ. CDR3 length equals 14 residues. V lost 0 bases and J lost 4, with 7 bases in between. The CDR3 loop is CASSLAQGTGELFF. DNA of the CDR3: TGCGCCAGCAGCTTGGCGCAGGGCACCGGGGAGCTGTTTTTT.

There are a few counts of this clone. This chain joins TRBV15 and TRBJ2-3, with 7 bases identical to TRBD1. From germline, CDR1 is LNHNV and CDR2 YYDKDF (reference sequence). This CDR3 comprises 16 residues. Losses at the gene ends were 1 base for V and 1 base for J; bases not matched to a gene: 5. This CDR3 reads CATSRAAGGGTDTQYF. The DNA for the CDR3 is TGTGCCACCAGCAGAGCGGCAGGGGGTGGCACAGATACGCAGTATTTT.

The chain is built from TRBV5-1 and TRBJ2-3, with 9 bases that match TRBD2. The CDR3 contains 14 residues. After removal of 3 bases from V and 4 bases from J, the junction contained 3 bases not matched to a gene. Germline lookup yields CDR1 SGHRS and CDR2 YFSETQ. The CDR3 region is CASSSGGGADTQYF. Written as DNA, the CDR3 is TGCGCCAGCAGCTCGGGCGGGGGGGCAGATACGCAGTATTTT.

V usage is TRBV9 and J usage is TRBJ2-4, with 8 bases aligning to TRBD2. V trimming: 0 bases; J trimming: 7 bases; junction bases outside the gene matches: 6. Germline V CDR1 and CDR2: SGDLS, YYNGEE. The CDR3 contains 15 residues. CDR3 sequence reads: CASSVEAGVANIQYF. The CDR3 nucleotides are TGTGCCAGCAGCGTAGAAGCGGGGGTTGCGAACATTCAGTACTTC. Based on the CDR3 plus reference TRBV9 and TRBJ2-4, the full variable domain is DSGVTQTPKHLITATGQRVTLRCSPRSGDLSVYWYQQSLDQGLQFLIQYYNGEERAKGNILERFSAQQFPDLHSELNLSSLELGDSALYFCASSVEAGVANIQYFGAGTRLSVL.

The rearrangement uses TRBV30 and TRBJ2-5; 11 bases fit TRBD2. Looked up from germline, CDR1 is GTSNPN and CDR2 is SVGIG (reference sequence). This CDR3 has 14 amino acids. Trimming cost V 2 bases and J 3 bases; bases outside gene matches: 2. The CDR3 DNA reads TGTGCCTGGAGTCTGACTAGCGGGGAAGAGACCCAGTACTTC. It codes for CAWSLTSGEETQYF. Looking up the rest from reference TRBV30 and TRBJ2-5 gives the full variable domain: SQTIHQWPATLVQPVGSPLSLECTVEGTSNPNLYWYRQAAGRGLQLLFYSVGIGQISSEVPQNLSASRPQDRQFILSSKKLLLSDSGFYLCAWSLTSGEETQYFGPGTRLLVL.

The chain has TRBV6-1 and TRBJ2-1; tentatively, D is TRBD2 (5 bases). The germline V and J ends were trimmed by 6 bases and 7 bases, with 13 bases remaining between them. This CDR3 comprises 13 residues. Germline V gives CDR1 MNHNS, CDR2 SASEGT. The CDR3 spells CASRKGRMNEQFF. CDR3 in DNA: TGTGCCAGCAGGAAAGGGAGAATGAATGAGCAGTTCTTC.

This clone was observed a few times. V is TRBV29-1 and J is TRBJ2-7; 7 bases map to TRBD1. Germline V gene data show CDR1 as SQVTM and CDR2 as ANQGSEA. Trimming cost V 1 base and J 4 bases; bases outside gene matches: 10. This CDR3 region has 15 residues. The CDR3 DNA sequence: TGCAGCGTTGAAGGGCTGAGACAGGGAGCGTACGAGCAGTACTTC. Residues: CSVEGLRQGAYEQYF.

V is TRBV30 and J is TRBJ1-2; D call uncertain. Germline lookup yields CDR1 GTSNPN and CDR2 SVGIG (reference sequence). V was clipped by 2 bases and J by 4 bases, with 11 bases between them. CDR3 length: 13 residues. CDR3 region: CAWSPGGGYGYTF. CDR3 nucleotides: TGTGCCTGGAGTCCGGGTGGAGGCTATGGCTACACCTTC.

This clone was detected only a few times. The chain employs TRBV7-9 and TRBJ2-7; 15 positions match TRBD2. This CDR3 has 19 residues. After removal of 4 bases from V and 0 bases from J, the junction contained 10 bases not matched to a gene. CDR1 is SEHNR, CDR2 FQNEAQ, per germline (reference sequence). The CDR3 DNA follows: TGTGCCAGCAGCTCAGAACCCGGACTAGCGGGGGGGAGCTCCTACGAGCAGTACTTC. As protein: CASSSEPGLAGGSSYEQYF.

The rearrangement uses TRBV6-5 and TRBJ1-1, with a weak D call TRBD1 (5 bases). Trimming cost V 3 bases and J 9 bases, with 17 bases left between them. Germline V CDR1 and CDR2: MNHEY, SVGAGI. The CDR3 is 14 amino acids. The DNA for the CDR3 is TGTGCCAGCAGTTATGGCGGGGGGAGGGTAAAAGCTTTCTTT. Protein sequence: CASSYGGGRVKAFF.

The V and J genes are TRBV5-1 and TRBJ2-7; weak D call: TRBD1 (5 bases). The CDR3 contains 15 residues. CDR1 is SGHRS, CDR2 YFSETQ, per germline. V was trimmed by 0 bases and J by 2 bases, leaving 12 bases between them. The CDR3 loop is CASSLGPGLPYEQYF. Here the CDR3 DNA reads TGCGCCAGCAGCTTGGGTCCAGGGCTACCCTACGAGCAGTACTTC.

The J gene is TRBJ1-4, the V gene TRBV14, with 7 bases aligning to TRBD1. CDR1 is SGHDN, CDR2 FVKESK, per germline. After removal of 4 bases from V and 8 bases from J, the junction contained 7 bases not matched to a gene. The CDR3 covers 14 residues. The DNA for the CDR3 is TGTGCCAGCAGCCTGAGGACAGGTAGCGAAAAACTGTTTTTT. This codes for CASSLRTGSEKLFF.

This clone was detected only a few times. The rearrangement joins TRBV30 to TRBJ1-1; TRBD1 aligns across 9 bases. There are 13 residues in the CDR3. Germline V gene lookup returns CDR1 GTSNPN and CDR2 SVGIG (reference sequence). V shed 3 bases and J 3 bases; nucleotides not matched to a gene: 2. CDR3 protein: CAWRRTGDTEAFF. CDR3 DNA sequence: TGTGCCTGGAGGAGGACAGGGGACACTGAAGCTTTCTTT.

This clone showed up just a few times. The chain's CDR3 is CASSQHWDTQYF. The DNA for the CDR3 is TGCGCCAGCAGCCAACACTGGGATACGCAGTATTTT. The V gene is TRBV4-1, the J gene TRBJ2-3; D gene uncertain. This CDR3 has 12 residues. Per the germline V gene, CDR1 is MGHRA and CDR2 is YSYEKL. Trimming cost V 2 bases and J 6 bases, with 6 bases left between them.

The chain carries TRBV19 and TRBJ1-5, with D perhaps matching TRBD1 (5 bases). Per germline, CDR1 LNHDA and CDR2 SQIVND (reference sequence). The CDR3 has 13 residues. With 6 bases removed from V and 7 bases from J, the gap between germline ends came to 13 bases. The DNA for the CDR3 is TGTGCCAGTAGCACCGGGGGGTTGCAGCCCCAGCATTTT. It codes for CASSTGGLQPQHF.

V and J are TRBV2 and TRBJ2-7; TRBD2 might be the D (6 bases). Trimming cost V 8 bases and J 2 bases, with 13 bases left between them. The CDR3 consists of 13 residues. Per germline, CDR1 SNHLY and CDR2 FYNNEI. The CDR3 region is CASGWDLAYEQYF. CDR3 DNA: TGTGCCAGCGGATGGGACTTAGCCTACGAGCAGTACTTC.